The 28 T cell receptor beta chains below were found in one sample sequenced in a study of blood T cell repertoires in COVID-19. The protocol was immunoSEQ multiplex PCR, while the TCRdb copy is restricted to in-frame clones and leaves out a portion. The sample yields about 130,000 clones, 84% seen once. Sequencing was done on a sample of peripheral blood. These receptors came from a woman in her 30s who had recovered from COVID-19.

V and J are TRBV6-1 and TRBJ2-6; D perhaps matches TRBD2 (5 bases). The ends were cut back, 2 bases at V and 2 bases at J, with 10 bases in the middle. Germline V gene data show CDR1 as MNHNS and CDR2 as SASEGT. The CDR3 extends over 16 amino acids. For the CDR3, the DNA is TGTGCCAGCAGTGAAAGTGTCGGGGCTGGGGCCAACGTCCTGACTTTC. Its protein product is CASSESVGAGANVLTF.

This chain connects TRBV19 to TRBJ2-7; 10 positions match TRBD1. CDR1 and CDR2 from the germline V gene are LNHDA and SQIVND (reference sequence). V lost 3 bases to trimming and J lost 3 bases; unmatched junction nucleotides: 5. The CDR3 spans 15 residues. The chain's CDR3 is CASSITGQGYYEQYF. The CDR3 DNA reads TGTGCCAGTAGTATTACGGGACAGGGGTACTACGAGCAGTACTTC.

The rearrangement uses TRBV4-1 and TRBJ2-1; 13 nucleotides agree with TRBD2. V lost 2 bases to trimming and J lost 8 bases; unmatched junction nucleotides: 6. Germline V gene data show CDR1 as MGHRA and CDR2 as YSYEKL. The CDR3 has 16 residues. CDR3 DNA: TGCGCCAGCAGCCAACTAAGACTAGCGGGAGGCCATGAGCAGTTCTTC. Protein sequence: CASSQLRLAGGHEQFF.

V usage is TRBV15 and J usage is TRBJ2-2; 7 positions agree with TRBD1. There are 16 residues in the CDR3. After removal of 7 bases from V and 3 bases from J, the junction contained 11 bases not matched to a gene. Per the germline V gene, CDR1 is LNHNV and CDR2 is YYDKDF (reference sequence). The CDR3 nucleotides are TGTGCCACCAACCGAGGGCGGACAGGTGACACCGGGGAGCTGTTTTTT. Translation: CATNRGRTGDTGELFF.

This sequence joins TRBV6-6 and TRBJ1-1, with a possible D match to TRBD1 (5 bases). Germline V gene sequence: CDR1 MNHNY, CDR2 SVGAGI (reference sequence). The CDR3 runs to 16 residues. V gave up 7 bases and J gave up 0 bases, with 18 bases separating them. The CDR3 DNA follows: TGTGCCAGCATACCTTCGGGGGGTGGAGTGAACACTGAAGCTTTCTTT. This codes for CASIPSGGGVNTEAFF.

V is TRBV5-1 and J is TRBJ1-1; 9 nucleotides agree with TRBD1. This CDR3 spans 13 amino acids. Looked up from germline, CDR1 is SGHRS and CDR2 is YFSETQ. V gave up 7 bases and J gave up 4 bases; unmatched junction bases: 5. CDR3 bases: TGCGCCAGCGGACAGGGGATGAGCACTGAAGCTTTCTTT. This translates into CASGQGMSTEAFF.

This chain uses TRBV2 with TRBJ1-1; D remains unclear. V was pared by 5 bases and J by 4 bases, with 14 bases between. Germline-derived CDR1 and CDR2 are SNHLY and FYNNEI. This CDR3 spans 14 amino acids. CDR3 protein: CASSQWLSGTEAFF. Written as DNA, the CDR3 is TGTGCCAGCAGTCAGTGGTTGTCAGGCACTGAAGCTTTCTTT. The full variable domain, completed using reference TRBV2 and TRBJ1-1, is EPEVTQTPSHQVTQMGQEVILRCVPISNHLYFYWYRQILGQKVEFLVSFYNNEISEKSEIFDDQFSVERPDGSNFTLKIRSTKLEDSAMYFCASSQWLSGTEAFFGQGTRLTVV.

The CDR3 region is CASSLEMAINEQFF. CDR3 bases: TGTGCCAGCAGCTTAGAAATGGCAATCAATGAGCAGTTCTTC. This chain joins TRBV7-6 and TRBJ2-1, with unresolved D. Trimming shortened V by 1 base and J by 6 bases, and 10 bases separated the two germline ends. The germline V gene has CDR1 SGHVS and CDR2 FNYEAQ. This CDR3 contains 14 residues. The full variable domain, with the rest looked up from reference TRBV7-6 and TRBJ2-1, is GAGVSQSPRYKVTKRGQDVALRCDPISGHVSLYWYRQALGQGPEFLTYFNYEAQQDKSGLPNDRFSAERPEGSISTLTIQRTEQRDSAMYRCASSLEMAINEQFFGPGTRLTVL.

The chain joins TRBV3-1 (or the pseudogene TRBV3-2) to TRBJ1-1; 9 positions match TRBD1. CDR1 and CDR2 (germline): LGHDT, YNNKEL (reference sequence). The J segment lost 1 base and the V segment lost 6 bases, leaving 6 bases of the junction unmatched. The CDR3 covers 15 residues. CDR3 region: CASRWEGQGNTEAFF. Written as DNA, the CDR3 is TGTGCCAGCAGGTGGGAGGGACAGGGGAACACTGAAGCTTTCTTT.

The J gene is TRBJ1-2, the V gene TRBV3-1 (or the pseudogene TRBV3-2); D unresolved. Looked up from germline, CDR1 is LGHDT and CDR2 is YNNKEL (reference sequence). The V end was cut by 6 bases, the J end by 2 bases, with 10 bases between. This CDR3 spans 13 amino acids. CDR3: CASRGDVNYGYTF. The CDR3 nucleotides read TGTGCCAGCAGGGGAGACGTAAACTATGGCTACACCTTC.

The chain is built from TRBV19 and TRBJ1-3, with D uncertain. The CDR3 has 11 amino acids. Germline V gene lookup returns CDR1 LNHDA and CDR2 SQIVND (reference sequence). The V end lost 8 bases, the J end lost 3 bases, and 5 bases lay between the germline ends. CDR3 nucleotide sequence: TGTGCCAGTCAAATTGGAAACACCATATATTTT. Protein: CASQIGNTIYF.

This rearrangement joins TRBV9 to TRBJ2-3; the D is unclear. Germline V CDR1 and CDR2: SGDLS, YYNGEE. The CDR3 is 12 residues long. V lost 0 bases and J lost 6, with 5 bases in between. The CDR3 DNA reads TGTGCCAGCAGCGTAGGGGCTGATACGCAGTATTTT. Translated, it gives CASSVGADTQYF. The full variable domain, its missing parts supplied by reference TRBV9 and TRBJ2-3, is DSGVTQTPKHLITATGQRVTLRCSPRSGDLSVYWYQQSLDQGLQFLIQYYNGEERAKGNILERFSAQQFPDLHSELNLSSLELGDSALYFCASSVGADTQYFGPGTRLTVL.

This chain connects TRBV10-3 to TRBJ1-6; the match to TRBD1 covers 7 bases. V was pared by 4 bases and J by 3 bases, with 6 bases of the junction left unmatched. The CDR3 covers 16 residues. The V gene's germline CDR1 is ENHRY and CDR2 SYGVKD. CDR3 coding DNA: TGTGCCATCAGTGGACAGGGCCGAGGCTATAATTCACCCCTCCACTTT. Translated: CAISGQGRGYNSPLHF.

V usage is TRBV5-5 and J usage is TRBJ2-5, with 8 bases aligning to TRBD1. V dropped 2 bases and J dropped 5; count of bases not matched to a gene: 11. The CDR3 runs 16 residues. Per the germline V gene, CDR1 is SGHKS and CDR2 is YYEKEE (reference sequence). CDR3: CASSFGVNRGFETQYF. The CDR3 DNA is TGTGCCAGCAGCTTTGGGGTCAACAGGGGGTTTGAGACCCAGTACTTC.

This sequence joins TRBV6-5 and TRBJ1-2, with a tentative D call TRBD1 (6 bases). Germline values: CDR1 MNHEY, CDR2 SVGAGI. V was trimmed by 3 bases and J by 4 bases, leaving 9 bases between them. The CDR3 is made up of 13 amino acids. The CDR3 region has the DNA TGTGCCAGCAGTTATGGGGACACCTATGGCTACACCTTC. It specifies CASSYGDTYGYTF.

The CDR3 protein is CSAQNTGELFF. The DNA for the CDR3 is TGCAGTGCCCAGAACACCGGGGAGCTGTTTTTT. The V and J genes are TRBV20-1 and TRBJ2-2; no clear D gene. V was pared by 6 bases and J by 1 base, with 3 bases between. The germline V gene encodes CDR1 DFQATT and CDR2 SNEGSKA (reference sequence). This CDR3 spans 11 amino acids.

The chain links TRBV5-1 to TRBJ2-7, with 8 bases that match TRBD1. J was trimmed by 0 bases and V by 4 bases; bases with no gene match: 9. Germline V CDR1 and CDR2: SGHRS, YFSETQ. The CDR3 loop spans 16 amino acids. The CDR3 here is CASSPQDRVGSYEQYF. DNA of the CDR3: TGCGCCAGCAGCCCCCAGGACAGGGTGGGCTCCTACGAGCAGTACTTC.

The rearrangement links TRBV6-2 or TRBV6-3 to TRBJ2-2, with TRBD1 matching over 7 bases. The junction had 3 bases not matched to a gene; V was cut back by 5 bases and J by 3 bases. This CDR3 comprises 14 residues. The V gene's germline CDR1 is MNHEY and CDR2 SVGEGT. The CDR3 DNA reads as TGTGCCAGCAGTCGGGACAGCTACACCGGGGAGCTGTTTTTT. Its translation is CASSRDSYTGELFF.

V usage is TRBV6-5 and J usage is TRBJ2-5; 11 bases align to TRBD1. CDR3 size: 15 residues. Germline V gene sequence: CDR1 MNHEY, CDR2 SVGAGI. J was trimmed by 5 bases and V by 6 bases; bases with no gene match: 8. CDR3 region: CASRAGQGAWETQYF. CDR3 sequence (DNA): TGTGCCAGCAGAGCAGGACAGGGGGCATGGGAGACCCAGTACTTC.

The chain joins TRBV7-3 to TRBJ2-5; D unclear. Germline V gene lookup returns CDR1 SGHTA and CDR2 FQGTGA. Trimming removed 2 bases at V and 0 bases at J, with 7 bases between. This CDR3 region has 14 residues. CDR3 DNA: TGTGCCAGCAGCTTATCAGGCCACCAAGAGACCCAGTACTTC. This sequence encodes CASSLSGHQETQYF.

This chain links TRBV27 with TRBJ2-7; TRBD1 might be the D (5 bases). The CDR3 sequence is 13 residues long. Germline CDR1 MNHEY, CDR2 SMNVEV (reference sequence). Trimming removed 5 bases from V and 1 base from J, with 9 bases in between. The CDR3 region is CASSLGHSYEQYF. The CDR3 DNA reads TGTGCCAGCAGTCTCGGACATTCCTACGAGCAGTACTTC.

The chain carries TRBV25-1 and TRBJ1-1; D unresolved. Trimming removed 3 bases at V and 11 bases at J, with 10 bases between. The CDR3 length is 11 residues. The germline V gene encodes CDR1 MGHDK and CDR2 SYGVNS. The CDR3 sequence: CASSDSYLAFF. In DNA, the CDR3 is TGTGCCAGCAGTGACAGTTACCTCGCTTTCTTT. The entire variable domain, with the rest obtained from reference TRBV25-1 and TRBJ1-1, is as follows: EADIYQTPRYLVIGTGKKITLECSQTMGHDKMYWYQQDPGMELHLIHYSYGVNSTEKGDLSSESTVSRIRTEHFPLTLESARPSHTSQYLCASSDSYLAFFGQGTRLTVV.

V is TRBV19 and J is TRBJ2-1; tentative D call: TRBD2 (6 bases). V lost 1 base and J lost 0, with 16 bases in between. This CDR3 has 18 residues. Germline loops: CDR1 LNHDA, CDR2 SQIVND (reference sequence). CDR3: CASSIGTTSGTSYNEQFF. CDR3 nucleotides: TGTGCCAGTAGTATAGGGACTACCAGTGGAACCTCCTACAATGAGCAGTTCTTC.

This chain connects TRBV5-1 to TRBJ1-1; maybe TRBD1 (5 bases). Germline V gene data show CDR1 as SGHRS and CDR2 as YFSETQ. With 0 bases removed from V and 2 bases from J, the gap between germline ends came to 11 bases. The length of the CDR3 is 15 residues. The CDR3 coding sequence is TGCGCCAGCAGCTTGGGACAGCTATTAAACACTGAAGCTTTCTTT. It encodes CASSLGQLLNTEAFF.

V is TRBV7-9 and J is TRBJ1-2; D is perhaps TRBD1 (5 bases). CDR1 SEHNR and CDR2 FQNEAQ come from the germline V gene (reference sequence). V was trimmed by 8 bases and J by 3 bases, leaving 22 bases between them. This CDR3 spans 16 amino acids. The CDR3 sequence: CASGKGLEEFDYGYTF. CDR3 DNA sequence: TGTGCCAGCGGCAAGGGACTTGAAGAATTTGACTATGGCTACACCTTC. Together with reference TRBV7-9 and TRBJ1-2, the CDR3 gives the full variable domain: DTGVSQNPRHKITKRGQNVTFRCDPISEHNRLYWYRQTLGQGPEFLTYFQNEAQLEKSRLLSDRFSAERPKGSFSTLEIQRTEQGDSAMYLCASGKGLEEFDYGYTFGSGTRLTVV.

V and J are TRBV27 and TRBJ1-5; D remains ambiguous. Germline CDR1 and CDR2: MNHEY and SMNVEV (reference sequence). The V end lost 0 bases, the J end lost 0 bases, and 6 bases lay between the germline ends. The CDR3 totals 15 residues. CDR3 protein: CASSLSPYSNQPQHF. The CDR3 DNA is TGTGCCAGCAGTTTATCCCCCTATAGCAATCAGCCCCAGCATTTT.

V usage is TRBV7-8 and J usage is TRBJ1-1; D may be TRBD1 (6 bases). Per the germline V gene, CDR1 is SGHVS and CDR2 is FQNEAQ. Deletions cut 1 base from V and 0 bases from J, with 9 bases between. This CDR3 comprises 15 residues. The CDR3 DNA reads TGTGCCAGCAGCTTAGATCCAGGGGTGAACACTGAAGCTTTCTTT. Protein product: CASSLDPGVNTEAFF.

The CDR3 nucleotides are TGTGCCATCAGTCAGGCAGGGACCTACGAGCAGTACTTC. Amino acids: CAISQAGTYEQYF. The chain links TRBV10-3 to TRBJ2-7; tentatively, D is TRBD1 (5 bases). From germline, CDR1 is ENHRY and CDR2 SYGVKD. The CDR3 is 13 residues long. The germline V and J ends were trimmed by 5 bases and 2 bases, with 10 bases remaining between them.